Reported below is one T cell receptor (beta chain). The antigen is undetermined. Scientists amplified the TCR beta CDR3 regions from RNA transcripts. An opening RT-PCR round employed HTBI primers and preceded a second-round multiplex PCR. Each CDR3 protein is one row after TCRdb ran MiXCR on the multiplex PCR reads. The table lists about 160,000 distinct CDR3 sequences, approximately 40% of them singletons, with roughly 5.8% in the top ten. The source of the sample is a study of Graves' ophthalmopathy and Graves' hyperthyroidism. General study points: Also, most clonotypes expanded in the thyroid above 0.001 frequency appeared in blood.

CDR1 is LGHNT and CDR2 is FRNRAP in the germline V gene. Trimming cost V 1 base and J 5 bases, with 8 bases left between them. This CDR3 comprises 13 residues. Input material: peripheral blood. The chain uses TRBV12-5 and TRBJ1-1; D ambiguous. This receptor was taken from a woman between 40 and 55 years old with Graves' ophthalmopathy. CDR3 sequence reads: CASGLGEGTEAFF. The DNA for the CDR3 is TGTGCTAGTGGTTTGGGTGAAGGAACTGAAGCTTTCTTT.